One sample yielded the 17 T cell receptor beta chains listed below, sequenced in a study of Graves' ophthalmopathy and Graves' hyperthyroidism. Amplifying from RNA transcripts, the study obtained TCR beta CDR3 regions. Following a first-round RT-PCR that used HTBI primers, a second-round multiplex PCR was carried out. TCRdb re-called the multiplex PCR reads with MiXCR, one entry per CDR3 protein. The sample comprises roughly 160,000 distinct CDR3 sequences, roughly 37% of which are singletons, and under 7% rests with the top ten. Sequenced material: peripheral blood. The receptor set was obtained from a woman between 35 and 50 years old with Graves' ophthalmopathy.

The gene calls are TRBV6-1 and TRBJ2-7; 7 nucleotides align to TRBD2. Per germline, CDR1 MNHNS and CDR2 SASEGT. This CDR3 has 14 amino acids. The trim removed 4 bases at V and 0 bases at J, leaving 3 bases unmatched. The CDR3 loop is CASSGGGNSYEQYF. The CDR3 region has the DNA TGTGCCAGCAGTGGGGGGGGTAACTCCTACGAGCAGTACTTC.

This clonotype was picked up many times. V is TRBV29-1 and J is TRBJ2-5, with D possibly TRBD1 on 5 matching bases. Trimming shortened V by 2 bases and J by 5 bases, and 12 bases separated the two germline ends. CDR1 is SQVTM, CDR2 ANQGSEA, per germline. CDR3 length: 13 amino acids. This CDR3 is CSVEMGHGETQYF. Here the CDR3 DNA reads TGCAGCGTTGAAATGGGGCATGGGGAGACCCAGTACTTC.

This clonotype occurred many times. The chain uses TRBV12-3 or TRBV12-4 and TRBJ1-1; TRBD1 might be the D (6 bases). V lost 6 bases, J lost 5 bases, and 19 bases lay in between. This CDR3 spans 15 amino acids. CDR3 DNA: TGTGCCAGCAGGCCTCGGGCGGGGGGCCCGACTGAAGCTTTCTTT. Translation: CASRPRAGGPTEAFF.

The sample holds many counts of this clonotype. In DNA form, the CDR3 reads TGTGCCACCAGCCCCCGGACAGACCCTCTGGAGCTGTTTTTT. It codes for CATSPRTDPLELFF. V and J are TRBV15 and TRBJ2-2; possibly TRBD1 for D (6 bases). This CDR3 contains 14 residues. Germline CDR1 reads LNHNV; CDR2 reads YYDKDF (reference sequence). V lost 5 bases, J lost 10 bases, and 17 bases lay in between.

This clonotype was seen repeatedly, ten times or more. The J gene is TRBJ2-5, the V gene TRBV29-1, with D perhaps given as TRBD1 or TRBD2 (5 bases each). Germline V gene lookup returns CDR1 SQVTM and CDR2 ANQGSEA. V lost 3 bases and J 13 bases, leaving 18 bases between the germline ends. The CDR3 consists of 12 residues. The CDR3 DNA reads as TGCAGCGTTGATGGGGGAAGCCAGTCCCTGTACTTC. Protein sequence: CSVDGGSQSLYF.

The chain joins TRBV6-2 or TRBV6-3 to TRBJ1-1, with 9 positions matching TRBD1. V was clipped by 2 bases and J by 0 bases; unmatched bases: 10. The length of the CDR3 is 18 residues. Germline lookup yields CDR1 MNHEY and CDR2 SVGEGT. The chain's CDR3 is CASSYRIRDRELNTEAFF. CDR3 DNA sequence: TGTGCCAGCAGTTACCGAATCCGGGACAGGGAGCTGAACACTGAAGCTTTCTTT.

The genes are TRBV12-3 or TRBV12-4 and TRBJ2-7; D may correspond to TRBD1 or TRBD2 (5 bases each). V lost 4 bases, J lost 0 bases, and 10 bases lay in between. The CDR3 consists of 14 residues. CDR3 nucleotides: TGTGCCAGCAGTTATGTAGGGACCTCCTACGAGCAGTACTTC. Amino acids: CASSYVGTSYEQYF.

This clonotype showed up just once. The chain couples TRBV6-1 to TRBJ2-7, with 7 bases aligning to TRBD1. Germline V gives CDR1 MNHNS, CDR2 SASEGT. Trimming removed 6 bases from V and 2 bases from J; junction bases left unmatched: 10. The CDR3 consists of 15 residues. The CDR3 bases are TGTGCCAGCAGCCTGACAGGGTATAGGCCCTACGAGCAGTACTTC. It specifies CASSLTGYRPYEQYF.

This clonotype was detected many times. The chain recombines TRBV29-1 with TRBJ2-7; 9 nucleotides match TRBD1. The CDR3 has 14 amino acids. The junction had 7 bases not matched to a gene; V was cut back by 3 bases and J by 4 bases. Germline-derived CDR1 and CDR2 are SQVTM and ANQGSEA. The CDR3 DNA follows: TGCAGCGTTGAGGTGGACAGGGGAAATTACGAGCAGTACTTC. Protein product: CSVEVDRGNYEQYF.

This chain connects TRBV11-2 to TRBJ1-1; possibly TRBD1 for D (5 bases). Germline CDR1 and CDR2: SGHAT and FQNNGV. V lost 0 bases and J 4 bases, leaving 21 bases between the germline ends. The CDR3 runs to 18 residues. This CDR3 reads CASSLEREGIDRGTEAFF. As DNA, the CDR3 is TGTGCCAGCAGCTTAGAACGTGAGGGGATCGATCGGGGCACTGAAGCTTTCTTT.

This clonotype was counted between two and nine times. The V call is TRBV7-2, the J call TRBJ2-7; D is undetermined. Germline CDR1 and CDR2: SGHTA and FQGNSA. V dropped 2 bases and J dropped 4 bases, with 12 bases sitting between them. The CDR3 extends over 14 amino acids. The chain's CDR3 is CASSLTSLVYEQYF. The CDR3 DNA follows: TGTGCCAGCAGCTTAACTTCTCTAGTGTACGAGCAGTACTTC. Full variable domain (remainder filled in from reference TRBV7-2 and TRBJ2-7): GAGVSQSPSNKVTEKGKDVELRCDPISGHTALYWYRQSLGQGLEFLIYFQGNSAPDKSGLPSDRFSAERTGGSVSTLTIQRTQQEDSAVYLCASSLTSLVYEQYFGPGTRLTVT.

This clonotype was observed at least ten times. This chain joins TRBV29-1 and TRBJ2-7, with a tentative D call TRBD2 (6 bases). V gave up 1 base and J gave up 4 bases, with 11 bases separating them. The CDR3 contains 13 residues. Germline V CDR1 and CDR2: SQVTM, ANQGSEA. The CDR3 reads CSVEGTTTYEQYF. The CDR3 DNA sequence: TGCAGCGTTGAAGGGACTACCACTTACGAGCAGTACTTC.

Ten or more counts support this clonotype. This chain uses TRBV11-1 with TRBJ2-3, with D possibly TRBD2 on 6 matching bases. The CDR3 loop spans 16 amino acids. Per the germline V gene, CDR1 is SGHAT and CDR2 is FQDESV (reference sequence). V was trimmed by 3 bases and J by 1 base, leaving 14 bases between them. As DNA, the CDR3 is TGTGCCAGCAGCTTTATATCGGGGGTCGGCACAGATACGCAGTATTTT. This codes for CASSFISGVGTDTQYF.

This clonotype has ten or more counts. V is TRBV27 and J is TRBJ1-5; D gene unclear. V was clipped by 5 bases and J by 4 bases, with 15 bases between them. CDR1 and CDR2 (germline): MNHEY, SMNVEV (reference sequence). This CDR3 spans 15 amino acids. DNA of the CDR3: TGTGCCAGCAGTCCCATGAGGGCCCAGAATCAGCCCCAGCATTTT. It yields the protein CASSPMRAQNQPQHF.

This clonotype was recorded at least ten times. V usage is TRBV20-1 and J usage is TRBJ1-5, with D unresolved. V was shortened by 0 bases and J by 1 base, with 4 bases between the two germline ends. This CDR3 has 13 amino acids. The germline gives CDR1 DFQATT, CDR2 SNEGSKA (reference sequence). CDR3 amino acids: CSARDASNQPQHF. In nucleotides, the CDR3 is TGCAGTGCTAGAGATGCCAGCAATCAGCCCCAGCATTTT.

This clonotype was observed at least ten times. The J gene is TRBJ2-5, the V gene TRBV2, with 7 bases fitting TRBD2. The germline gives CDR1 SNHLY, CDR2 FYNNEI. The CDR3 is 15 amino acids. V was clipped by 7 bases and J by 4 bases; unmatched bases: 12. CDR3 in amino acids: CASKTEPGGGETQYF. The CDR3 bases are TGTGCCAGCAAAACTGAACCCGGCGGGGGAGAGACCCAGTACTTC.

A few counts support this clonotype. The gene calls are TRBV6-2 or TRBV6-3 and TRBJ2-2; 9 bases align to TRBD2. V trimming: 2 bases; J trimming: 2 bases; junction bases outside the gene matches: 6. From germline, CDR1 is MNHEY and CDR2 SVGEGT. The CDR3 runs 17 residues. The CDR3 region has the DNA TGTGCCAGCAGTTACGACTGGACTAGCGCTAACACCGGGGAGCTGTTTTTT. As protein: CASSYDWTSANTGELFF.